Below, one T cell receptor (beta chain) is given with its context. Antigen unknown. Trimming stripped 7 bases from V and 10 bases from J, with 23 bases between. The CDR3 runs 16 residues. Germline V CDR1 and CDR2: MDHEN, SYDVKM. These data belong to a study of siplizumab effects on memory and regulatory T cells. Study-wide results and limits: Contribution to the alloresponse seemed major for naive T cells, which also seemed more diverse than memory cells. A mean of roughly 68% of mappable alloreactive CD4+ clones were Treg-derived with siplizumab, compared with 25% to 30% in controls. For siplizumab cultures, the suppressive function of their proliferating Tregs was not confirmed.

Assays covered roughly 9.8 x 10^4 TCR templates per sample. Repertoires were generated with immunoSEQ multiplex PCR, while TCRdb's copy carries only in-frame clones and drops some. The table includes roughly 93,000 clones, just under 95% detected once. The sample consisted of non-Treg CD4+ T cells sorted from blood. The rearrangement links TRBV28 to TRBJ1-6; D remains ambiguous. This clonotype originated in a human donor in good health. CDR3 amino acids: CASINSIGSINSPLHF. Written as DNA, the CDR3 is TGTGCCAGCATTAATTCTATAGGATCTATCAACTCACCCCTCCACTTT.